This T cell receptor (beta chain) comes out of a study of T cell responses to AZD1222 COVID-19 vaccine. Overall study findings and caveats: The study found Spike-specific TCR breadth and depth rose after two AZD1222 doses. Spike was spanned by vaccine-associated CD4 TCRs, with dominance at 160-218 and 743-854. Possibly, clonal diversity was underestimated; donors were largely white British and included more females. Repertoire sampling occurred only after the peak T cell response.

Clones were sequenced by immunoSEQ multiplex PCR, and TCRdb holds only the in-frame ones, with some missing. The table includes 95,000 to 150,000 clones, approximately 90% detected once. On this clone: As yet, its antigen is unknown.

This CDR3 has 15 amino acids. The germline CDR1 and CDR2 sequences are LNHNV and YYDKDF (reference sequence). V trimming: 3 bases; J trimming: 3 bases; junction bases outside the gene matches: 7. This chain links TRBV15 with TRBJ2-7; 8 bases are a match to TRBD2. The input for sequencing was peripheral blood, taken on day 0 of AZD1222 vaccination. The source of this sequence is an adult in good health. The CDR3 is CATSRTSDTFYEQYF. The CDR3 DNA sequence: TGTGCCACCAGCAGGACTAGCGACACTTTCTACGAGCAGTACTTC.